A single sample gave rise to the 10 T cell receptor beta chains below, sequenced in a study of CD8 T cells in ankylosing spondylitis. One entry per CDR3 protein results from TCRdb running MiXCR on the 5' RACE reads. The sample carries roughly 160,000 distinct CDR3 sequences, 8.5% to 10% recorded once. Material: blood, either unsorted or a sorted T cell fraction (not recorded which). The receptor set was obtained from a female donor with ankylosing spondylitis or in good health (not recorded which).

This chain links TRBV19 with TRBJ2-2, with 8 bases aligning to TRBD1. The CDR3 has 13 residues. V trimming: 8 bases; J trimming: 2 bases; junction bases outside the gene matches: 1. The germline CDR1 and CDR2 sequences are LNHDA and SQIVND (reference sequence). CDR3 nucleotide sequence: TGTGCCAGTGGGACAGGAAACACCGGGGAGCTGTTTTTT. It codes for CASGTGNTGELFF.

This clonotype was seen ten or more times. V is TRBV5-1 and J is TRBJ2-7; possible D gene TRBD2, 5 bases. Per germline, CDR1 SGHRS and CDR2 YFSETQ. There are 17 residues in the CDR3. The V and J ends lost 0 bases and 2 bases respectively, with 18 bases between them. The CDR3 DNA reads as TGCGCCAGCAGCTTGGCGGGAACAGATCGAGGGCCCTACGAGCAGTACTTC. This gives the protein CASSLAGTDRGPYEQYF.

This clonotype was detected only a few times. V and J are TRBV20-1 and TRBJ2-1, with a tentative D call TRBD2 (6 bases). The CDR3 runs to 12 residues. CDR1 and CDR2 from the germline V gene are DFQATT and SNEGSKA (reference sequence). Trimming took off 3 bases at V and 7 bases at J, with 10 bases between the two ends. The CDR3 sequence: CSASTGVNEQFF. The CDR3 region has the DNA TGCAGTGCTAGCACGGGAGTTAATGAGCAGTTCTTC.

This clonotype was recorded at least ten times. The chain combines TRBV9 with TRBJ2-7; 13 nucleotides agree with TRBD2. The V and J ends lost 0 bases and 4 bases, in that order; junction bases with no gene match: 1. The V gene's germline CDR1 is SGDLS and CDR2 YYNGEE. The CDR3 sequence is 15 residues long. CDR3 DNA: TGTGCCAGCAGCGTAGGACTAGCGGGAGGATACGAGCAGTACTTC. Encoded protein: CASSVGLAGGYEQYF.

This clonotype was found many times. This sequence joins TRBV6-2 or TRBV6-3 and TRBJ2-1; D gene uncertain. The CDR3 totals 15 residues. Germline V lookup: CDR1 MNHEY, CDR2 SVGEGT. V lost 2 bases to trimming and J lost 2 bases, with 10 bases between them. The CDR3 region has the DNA TGTGCCAGCAGTTACGATAGAAGCCCCTACAATGAGCAGTTCTTC. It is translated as CASSYDRSPYNEQFF.

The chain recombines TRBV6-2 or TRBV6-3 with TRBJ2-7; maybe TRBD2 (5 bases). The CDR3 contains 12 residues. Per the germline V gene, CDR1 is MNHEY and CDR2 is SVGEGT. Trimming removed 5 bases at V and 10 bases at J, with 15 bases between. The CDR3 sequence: CASSKQRPGQYF. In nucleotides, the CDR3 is TGTGCCAGCAGTAAGCAGCGGCCGGGACAGTACTTC.

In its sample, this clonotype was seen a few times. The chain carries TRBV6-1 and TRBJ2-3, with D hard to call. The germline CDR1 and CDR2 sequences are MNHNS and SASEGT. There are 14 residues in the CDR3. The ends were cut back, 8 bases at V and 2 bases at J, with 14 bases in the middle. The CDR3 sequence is CASQVLPSTDTQYF. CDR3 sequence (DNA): TGTGCCAGCCAGGTTCTACCTTCCACAGATACGCAGTATTTT.

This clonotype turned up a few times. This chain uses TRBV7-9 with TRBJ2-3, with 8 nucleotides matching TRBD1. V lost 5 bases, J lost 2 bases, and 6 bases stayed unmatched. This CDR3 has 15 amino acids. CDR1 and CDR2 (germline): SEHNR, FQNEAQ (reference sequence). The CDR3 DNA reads TGTGCCAGCAGCAAAGACAGGGGACTCACAGATACGCAGTATTTT. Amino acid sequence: CASSKDRGLTDTQYF.

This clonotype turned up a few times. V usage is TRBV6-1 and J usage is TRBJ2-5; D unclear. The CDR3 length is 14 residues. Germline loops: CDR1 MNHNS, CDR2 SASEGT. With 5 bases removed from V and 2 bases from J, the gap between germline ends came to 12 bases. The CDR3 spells CASSPNLFQETQYF. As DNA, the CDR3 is TGTGCCAGCAGTCCCAACCTGTTTCAAGAGACCCAGTACTTC.

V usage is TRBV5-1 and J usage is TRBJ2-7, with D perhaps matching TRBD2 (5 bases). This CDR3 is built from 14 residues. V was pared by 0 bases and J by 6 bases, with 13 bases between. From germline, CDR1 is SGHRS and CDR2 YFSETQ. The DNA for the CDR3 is TGCGCCAGCAGCTTGGCCGTCGAGGGTGGCGAGCAGTACTTC. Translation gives CASSLAVEGGEQYF.